These 22 T cell receptor beta chains share one sample of origin, sequenced in a study of cytomegalovirus exposure and HLA in healthy donors. The PCR used 60 Vbeta and 13 Jbeta primers. The repertoire was sequenced with immunoSEQ multiplex PCR; TCRdb's copy has only in-frame clones and lacks some. The profile shows roughly 150,000 clones, 65% to 90% of them singletons. Sequencing used PBMCs. All receptors derive from a woman aged 45 to 65 in good health and CMV-seropositive.

The chain uses TRBV30 and TRBJ2-7; D unresolved. The CDR3 length is 14 residues. The V end was cut by 3 bases, the J end by 2 bases, with 14 bases between. CDR1 GTSNPN and CDR2 SVGIG come from the germline V gene (reference sequence). The chain's CDR3 is CAWRQPGSTYEQYF. For the CDR3, the DNA is TGTGCCTGGAGACAACCGGGTTCCACCTACGAGCAGTACTTC.

This clone was counted a single time. V and J are TRBV5-6 and TRBJ2-3, with TRBD1 identical over 7 bases. Germline CDR1 and CDR2: SGHDT and YYEEEE. This CDR3 has 17 residues. V shed 0 bases and J 1 base; nucleotides not matched to a gene: 8. The CDR3 sequence is CASSLDPRGRGTDTQYF. The CDR3 DNA reads as TGTGCCAGCAGCTTGGATCCGAGGGGGCGGGGCACAGATACGCAGTATTTT. The full variable domain, rest sourced from reference TRBV5-6 and TRBJ2-3, is DAGVTQSPTHLIKTRGQQVTLRCSPKSGHDTVSWYQQALGQGPQFIFQYYEEEERQRGNFPDRFSGHQFPNYSSELNVNALLLGDSALYLCASSLDPRGRGTDTQYFGPGTRLTVL.

J is TRBJ1-3 and V is TRBV5-6, with 7 bases lining up with TRBD1. The ends lost 2 bases at V and 4 bases at J; junction bases unmatched: 3. CDR3 length equals 14 residues. Germline V gene lookup returns CDR1 SGHDT and CDR2 YYEEEE. CDR3 amino acids: CASSFGTAGNTIYF. The CDR3 DNA is TGTGCCAGCAGCTTCGGGACAGCAGGAAACACCATATATTTT.

This clone was seen more than once but under ten times. The V call is TRBV5-6, the J call TRBJ2-3; 8 bases line up with TRBD1. CDR3 length equals 15 residues. J lost 2 bases, V lost 4 bases, and 6 bases had no gene match. CDR1 and CDR2 (germline): SGHDT, YYEEEE. The CDR3 region has the DNA TGTGCCAGCAGCAAGGGACAGGAGCTCACAGATACGCAGTATTTT. Residues: CASSKGQELTDTQYF. The full variable domain, rest sourced from reference TRBV5-6 and TRBJ2-3, is DAGVTQSPTHLIKTRGQQVTLRCSPKSGHDTVSWYQQALGQGPQFIFQYYEEEERQRGNFPDRFSGHQFPNYSSELNVNALLLGDSALYLCASSKGQELTDTQYFGPGTRLTVL.

Only one count was recorded for this clone. V is TRBV18 and J is TRBJ2-4; 9 nucleotides match TRBD1. V was pared by 3 bases and J by 1 base, with 4 bases of the junction left unmatched. The CDR3 length is 16 residues. In germline, CDR1 is KGHSH, CDR2 LQKENI. CDR3 region: CASSPIGQGAKNIQYF. DNA for the CDR3: TGTGCCAGCTCACCTATCGGACAGGGGGCCAAAAACATTCAGTACTTC.

V and J are TRBV10-3 and TRBJ2-6; 8 nucleotides align to TRBD1. Looked up from germline, CDR1 is ENHRY and CDR2 is SYGVKD. This CDR3 region has 16 residues. V was pared by 10 bases and J by 0 bases, with 8 bases of the junction left unmatched. CDR3: CATGQGQSSGANVLTF. The CDR3 bases are TGTGCCACCGGACAGGGCCAAAGCTCTGGGGCCAACGTCCTGACTTTC.

V and J are TRBV13 and TRBJ2-3; 9 bases are a match to TRBD1. Germline loops: CDR1 PRHDT, CDR2 FYEKMQ (reference sequence). The CDR3 is made up of 17 amino acids. Trimming took 4 bases from V and 4 from J; bases not matched to a gene: 12. CDR3 protein: CASSSIRDREGADTQYF. In DNA, the CDR3 is TGTGCCAGCAGCTCCATCCGGGACAGGGAAGGGGCAGATACGCAGTATTTT.

The chain carries TRBV7-6 and TRBJ2-3, with D unresolved. Between the trimmed V and J ends, which lost 5 bases and 1 base, there was a span of 4 bases. This CDR3 comprises 12 residues. Germline V lookup: CDR1 SGHVS, CDR2 FNYEAQ. CDR3 DNA: TGTGCCAGCAGCACGGGCACAGATACGCAGTATTTT. As protein: CASSTGTDTQYF.

V usage is TRBV27 and J usage is TRBJ1-5; 8 nucleotides align to TRBD1. The CDR3 is made up of 16 amino acids. V lost 2 bases to trimming and J lost 1 base; unmatched junction nucleotides: 4. Germline V gene data show CDR1 as MNHEY and CDR2 as SMNVEV (reference sequence). CDR3 residues: CASSLKRDRSNQPQHF. CDR3 DNA sequence: TGTGCCAGCAGTTTAAAGCGGGACAGGAGCAATCAGCCCCAGCATTTT.

In the case of this clone: The same CDR3 arises from other DNA sequences in this sample as well. The chain has TRBV14 and TRBJ1-2; D is possibly TRBD1 (6 bases). The CDR3 totals 14 residues. Trimming left V 1 base short and J 4 bases short, with 10 bases between. Germline CDR1 SGHDN, CDR2 FVKESK. The CDR3 is CASSQVQGPYGYTF. The CDR3 DNA reads TGTGCCAGCAGCCAAGTACAGGGTCCCTATGGCTACACCTTC.

Here the CDR3 DNA reads TGCGCCAGCAGCTTGGTTGGAGTAGATACGCAGTATTTT. The encoded protein is CASSLVGVDTQYF. This rearrangement joins TRBV5-1 to TRBJ2-3; D is uncertain. With 0 bases removed from V and 5 bases from J, the gap between germline ends came to 7 bases. The CDR3 sequence is 13 residues long. CDR1 and CDR2 from the germline V gene are SGHRS and YFSETQ.

The rearrangement joins TRBV11-2 to TRBJ2-7, with D possibly being TRBD2 (5 bases). V was cut by 5 bases and J by 0 bases, with 11 bases left in between. CDR3 length: 14 amino acids. CDR1 and CDR2 (germline): SGHAT, FQNNGV. CDR3 residues: CASSGQAGSYEQYF. CDR3 DNA: TGTGCCAGCAGCGGTCAGGCGGGCTCCTACGAGCAGTACTTC.

V usage is TRBV6-6 and J usage is TRBJ1-4, with D maybe TRBD1 (5 bases). V was clipped by 6 bases and J by 2 bases, with 16 bases between them. There are 16 residues in the CDR3. CDR1 is MNHNY and CDR2 is SVGAGI in the germline V gene (reference sequence). The CDR3 is CASSLGAPSTNEKLFF. In DNA form, the CDR3 reads TGTGCCAGCAGCTTAGGGGCTCCCTCCACTAATGAAAAACTGTTTTTT.

J is TRBJ2-3 and V is TRBV12-5; the match to TRBD1 covers 8 bases. The V gene's germline CDR1 is LGHNT and CDR2 FRNRAP. Trimming removed 6 bases from V and 0 bases from J; junction bases left unmatched: 5. The CDR3 length is 15 residues. As DNA, the CDR3 is TGTGCTAGTGGACCCGGACAGGGTAGCACAGATACGCAGTATTTT. This translates into CASGPGQGSTDTQYF.

This chain joins TRBV9 and TRBJ2-3; D ambiguous. Trimming pared 3 bases from V and 3 bases from J, leaving 5 bases between. Germline CDR1 is SGDLS and CDR2 is YYNGEE. CDR3 length: 12 residues. The CDR3 DNA is TGTGCCAGCAGCGCAGATACAGATACGCAGTATTTT. Residues: CASSADTDTQYF.

The chain carries TRBV29-1 and TRBJ2-5, with 8 bases matching TRBD2. V trimming: 6 bases; J trimming: 4 bases; junction bases outside the gene matches: 10. The CDR3 has 14 residues. The germline CDR1 and CDR2 sequences are SQVTM and ANQGSEA. In nucleotides, the CDR3 is TGCAGCGTAGACTCTACGGGACTAGGAGAGACCCAGTACTTC. Amino acids: CSVDSTGLGETQYF.

A single count supports this clone. The chain joins TRBV5-6 to TRBJ1-6; D perhaps matches TRBD1 (6 bases). V lost 4 bases, J lost 8 bases, and 16 bases lay in between. This CDR3 contains 15 residues. Germline V gene data show CDR1 as SGHDT and CDR2 as YYEEEE. As DNA, the CDR3 is TGTGCCAGCAGCCGGTGGGGGCAGGGCCATTCACCCCTCCACTTT. It codes for CASSRWGQGHSPLHF.

Turning to this clone: Within the sample, other DNA sequences also encode this same CDR3. The CDR3 region is CASSSRDSSYEQYF. The CDR3 DNA reads TGTGCCAGCAGCTCCCGGGACTCCTCCTACGAGCAGTACTTC. The chain uses TRBV13 and TRBJ2-7, with D tentatively TRBD2 (6 bases). Germline lookup yields CDR1 PRHDT and CDR2 FYEKMQ (reference sequence). The CDR3 consists of 14 residues. Trimming removed 4 bases at V and 0 bases at J, with 10 bases between.

The chain couples TRBV7-2 to TRBJ1-2; D is ambiguous. Trimming pared 0 bases from V and 2 bases from J, leaving 4 bases between. Germline CDR1 SGHTA, CDR2 FQGNSA. The CDR3 is 13 residues long. This CDR3 is CASSLAGNYGYTF. The CDR3 DNA reads TGTGCCAGCAGCTTAGCCGGGAACTATGGCTACACCTTC. Using reference TRBV7-2 and TRBJ1-2 for the parts outside the CDR3, the full variable domain is GAGVSQSPSNKVTEKGKDVELRCDPISGHTALYWYRQSLGQGLEFLIYFQGNSAPDKSGLPSDRFSAERTGGSVSTLTIQRTQQEDSAVYLCASSLAGNYGYTFGSGTRLTVV.

The chain uses TRBV4-1 and TRBJ2-2; weak D call: TRBD2 (5 bases). Between the trimmed V and J ends, which lost 5 bases and 7 bases, there was a span of 11 bases. The CDR3 is 13 amino acids. The germline V gene encodes CDR1 MGHRA and CDR2 YSYEKL. CDR3 region: CASSSTIHGELFF. CDR3 coding DNA: TGCGCCAGCAGCTCGACTATCCACGGGGAGCTGTTTTTT.

The chain couples TRBV4-3 to TRBJ1-4; weak D call: TRBD1 (6 bases). The CDR3 loop spans 15 amino acids. V lost 0 bases and J lost 5, with 10 bases in between. Germline values: CDR1 LGHNA, CDR2 YSLEER. DNA of the CDR3: TGCGCCAGCAGCCAAGATCCGACAGGAAATGAAAAACTGTTTTTT. It specifies CASSQDPTGNEKLFF.

This rearrangement joins TRBV11-3 to TRBJ2-1; D possibly corresponds to TRBD1 (5 bases). The germline V gene has CDR1 SGHNT and CDR2 YENEEA. The CDR3 contains 13 residues. The ends were cut back, 5 bases at V and 6 bases at J, with 11 bases in the middle. The CDR3 sequence is CASSPPDSNEQFF. CDR3 DNA: TGTGCCAGCAGCCCACCAGACAGCAATGAGCAGTTCTTC.